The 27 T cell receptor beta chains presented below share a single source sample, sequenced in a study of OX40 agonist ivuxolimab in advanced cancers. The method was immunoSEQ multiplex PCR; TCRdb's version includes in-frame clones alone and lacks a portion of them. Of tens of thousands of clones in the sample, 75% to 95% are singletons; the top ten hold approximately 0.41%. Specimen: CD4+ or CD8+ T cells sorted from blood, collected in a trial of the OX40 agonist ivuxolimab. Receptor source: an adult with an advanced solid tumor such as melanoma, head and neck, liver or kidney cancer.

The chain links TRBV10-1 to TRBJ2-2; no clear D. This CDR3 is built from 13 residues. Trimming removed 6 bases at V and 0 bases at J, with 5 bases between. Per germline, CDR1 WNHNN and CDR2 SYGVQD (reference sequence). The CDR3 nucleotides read TGCGCCAGCAGGTTTTCGAACACCGGGGAGCTGTTTTTT. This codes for CASRFSNTGELFF.

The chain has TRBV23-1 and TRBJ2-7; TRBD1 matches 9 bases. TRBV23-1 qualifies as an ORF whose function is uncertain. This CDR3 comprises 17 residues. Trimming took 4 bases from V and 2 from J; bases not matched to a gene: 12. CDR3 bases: TGCGCCAGCAGTCCGTCAGAATGGGACAGGGCTACCTACGAGCAGTACTTC. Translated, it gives CASSPSEWDRATYEQYF.

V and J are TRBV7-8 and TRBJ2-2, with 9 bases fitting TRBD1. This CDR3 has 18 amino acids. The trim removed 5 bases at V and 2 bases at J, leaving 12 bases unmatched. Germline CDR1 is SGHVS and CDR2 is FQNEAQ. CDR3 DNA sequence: TGTGCCAGCAGCATCCGCCGCGGGACAGGGCAAAACACCGGGGAGCTGTTTTTT. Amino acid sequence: CASSIRRGTGQNTGELFF.

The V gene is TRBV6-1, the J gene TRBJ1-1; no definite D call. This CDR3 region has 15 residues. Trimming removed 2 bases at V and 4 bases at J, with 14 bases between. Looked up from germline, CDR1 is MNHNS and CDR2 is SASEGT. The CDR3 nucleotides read TGTGCCAGCAGTGAATCTAAGGAAAGGAGCACTGAAGCTTTCTTT. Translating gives CASSESKERSTEAFF.

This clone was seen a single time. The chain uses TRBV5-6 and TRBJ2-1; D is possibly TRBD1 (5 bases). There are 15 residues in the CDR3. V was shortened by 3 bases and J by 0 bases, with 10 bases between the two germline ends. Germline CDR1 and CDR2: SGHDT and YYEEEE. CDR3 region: CASSSDTTSYNEQFF. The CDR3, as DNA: TGTGCCAGCAGCTCGGACACCACCTCCTACAATGAGCAGTTCTTC. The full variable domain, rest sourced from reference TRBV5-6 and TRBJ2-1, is DAGVTQSPTHLIKTRGQQVTLRCSPKSGHDTVSWYQQALGQGPQFIFQYYEEEERQRGNFPDRFSGHQFPNYSSELNVNALLLGDSALYLCASSSDTTSYNEQFFGPGTRLTVL.

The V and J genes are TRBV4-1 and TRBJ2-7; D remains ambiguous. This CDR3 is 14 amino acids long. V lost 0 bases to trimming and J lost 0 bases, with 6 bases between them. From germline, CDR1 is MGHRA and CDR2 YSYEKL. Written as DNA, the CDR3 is TGCGCCAGCAGCCAAGAAAGTTTCTCCTACGAGCAGTACTTC. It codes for CASSQESFSYEQYF.

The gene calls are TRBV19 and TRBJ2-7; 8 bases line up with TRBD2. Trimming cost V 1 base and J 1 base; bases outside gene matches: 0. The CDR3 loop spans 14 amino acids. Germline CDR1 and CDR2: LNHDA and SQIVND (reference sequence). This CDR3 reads CASSIVAGSYEQYF. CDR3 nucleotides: TGTGCCAGTAGTATAGTAGCGGGATCCTACGAGCAGTACTTC.

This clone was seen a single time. The CDR3, as DNA: TGTGCCAAGAACCCCGGGGCCTACAGCCCTACCTACGAGCAGTACTTC. Protein product: CAKNPGAYSPTYEQYF. The chain combines TRBV19 with TRBJ2-7, with D perhaps being TRBD1 or TRBD2 (5 bases each). Per germline, CDR1 LNHDA and CDR2 SQIVND (reference sequence). The CDR3 covers 16 residues. V was clipped by 10 bases and J by 2 bases, with 24 bases between them.

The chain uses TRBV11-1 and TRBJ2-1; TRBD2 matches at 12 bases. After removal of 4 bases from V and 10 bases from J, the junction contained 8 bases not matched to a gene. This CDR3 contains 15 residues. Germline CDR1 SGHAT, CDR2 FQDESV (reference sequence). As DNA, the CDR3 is TGTGCCAGCAGCTCGCCTAGCGGGGGGGCAGGGGAGCAGTTCTTC. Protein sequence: CASSSPSGGAGEQFF.

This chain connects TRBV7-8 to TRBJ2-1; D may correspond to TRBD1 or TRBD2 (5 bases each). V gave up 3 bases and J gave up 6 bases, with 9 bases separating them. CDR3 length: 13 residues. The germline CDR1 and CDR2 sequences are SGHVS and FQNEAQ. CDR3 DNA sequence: TGTGCCAGCAGCTTGGGACGGATCAATGAGCAGTTCTTC. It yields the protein CASSLGRINEQFF.

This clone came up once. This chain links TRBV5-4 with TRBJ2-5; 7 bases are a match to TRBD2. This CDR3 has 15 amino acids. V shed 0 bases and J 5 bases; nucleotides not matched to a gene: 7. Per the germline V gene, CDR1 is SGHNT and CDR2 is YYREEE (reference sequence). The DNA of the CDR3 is TGTGCCAGCAGCTTGGTTGCGGGGGAAGCCGAGACCCAGTACTTC. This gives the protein CASSLVAGEAETQYF.

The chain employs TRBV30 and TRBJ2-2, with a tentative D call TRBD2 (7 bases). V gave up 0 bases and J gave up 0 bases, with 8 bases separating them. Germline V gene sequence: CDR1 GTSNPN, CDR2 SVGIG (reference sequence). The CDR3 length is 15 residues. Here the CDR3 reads CAWSVGGANTGELFF. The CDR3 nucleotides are TGTGCCTGGAGTGTAGGGGGGGCGAACACCGGGGAGCTGTTTTTT.

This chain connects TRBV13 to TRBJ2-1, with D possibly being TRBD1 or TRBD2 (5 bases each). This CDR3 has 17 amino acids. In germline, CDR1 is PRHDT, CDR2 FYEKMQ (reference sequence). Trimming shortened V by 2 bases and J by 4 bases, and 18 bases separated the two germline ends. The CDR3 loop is CASSLSGGTGLYNEQFF. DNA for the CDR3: TGTGCCAGCAGCTTAAGTGGCGGCACGGGGCTTTACAATGAGCAGTTCTTC.

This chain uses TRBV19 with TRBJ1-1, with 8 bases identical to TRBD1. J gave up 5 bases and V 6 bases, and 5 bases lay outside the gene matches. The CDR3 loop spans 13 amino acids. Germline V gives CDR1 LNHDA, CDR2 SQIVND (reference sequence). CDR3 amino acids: CASSQQGGTEAFF. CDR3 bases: TGTGCCAGTAGCCAACAGGGGGGTACTGAAGCTTTCTTT.

CDR3 amino acids: CASSLRLTSGRETQYF. In DNA, the CDR3 is TGTGCCAGCAGTTTACGCCTCACTAGCGGGAGAGAGACCCAGTACTTC. The V call is TRBV28, the J call TRBJ2-5, with 11 bases lining up with TRBD2. The V and J ends lost 2 bases and 4 bases, in that order; junction bases with no gene match: 6. CDR3 length: 16 residues. CDR1 and CDR2 (germline): MDHEN, SYDVKM. Filled out from reference TRBV28 and TRBJ2-5, the complete variable domain reads DVKVTQSSRYLVKRTGEKVFLECVQDMDHENMFWYRQDPGLGLRLIYFSYDVKMKEKGDIPEGYSVSREKKERFSLILESASTNQTSMYLCASSLRLTSGRETQYFGPGTRLLVL.

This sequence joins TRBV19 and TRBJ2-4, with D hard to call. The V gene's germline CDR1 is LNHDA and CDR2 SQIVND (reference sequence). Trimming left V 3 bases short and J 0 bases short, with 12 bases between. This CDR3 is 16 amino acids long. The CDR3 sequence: CASSIGFSIAKNIQYF. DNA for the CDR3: TGTGCCAGTAGTATTGGTTTCTCGATAGCCAAAAACATTCAGTACTTC.

The chain's CDR3 is CASSASRADTQYF. The DNA for the CDR3 is TGTGCCAGTAGTGCTAGCAGGGCCGATACGCAGTATTTT. The rearrangement links TRBV19 to TRBJ2-3; D could derive from TRBD1 or TRBD2 (5 bases each). V was pared by 5 bases and J by 6 bases, with 12 bases between. Per germline, CDR1 LNHDA and CDR2 SQIVND (reference sequence). The CDR3 has 13 residues. Full variable domain (outside the CDR3, taken from reference TRBV19 and TRBJ2-3): DGGITQSPKYLFRKEGQNVTLSCEQNLNHDAMYWYRQDPGQGLRLIYYSQIVNDFQKGDIAEGYSVSREKKESFPLTVTSAQKNPTAFYLCASSASRADTQYFGPGTRLTVL.

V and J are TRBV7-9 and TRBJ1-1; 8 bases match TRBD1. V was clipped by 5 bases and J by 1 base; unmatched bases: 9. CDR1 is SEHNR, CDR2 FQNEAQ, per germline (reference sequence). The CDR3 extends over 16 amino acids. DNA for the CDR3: TGTGCCAGCAGCACCGGGACAGGCCCCCCGAACACTGAAGCTTTCTTT. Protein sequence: CASSTGTGPPNTEAFF.

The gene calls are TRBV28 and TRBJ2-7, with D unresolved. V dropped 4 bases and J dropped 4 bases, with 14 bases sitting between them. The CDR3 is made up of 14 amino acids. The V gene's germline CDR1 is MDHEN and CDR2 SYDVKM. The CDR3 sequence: CASSSQPTGYEQYF. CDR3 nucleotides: TGTGCCAGCAGTTCCCAGCCGACCGGGTACGAGCAGTACTTC.

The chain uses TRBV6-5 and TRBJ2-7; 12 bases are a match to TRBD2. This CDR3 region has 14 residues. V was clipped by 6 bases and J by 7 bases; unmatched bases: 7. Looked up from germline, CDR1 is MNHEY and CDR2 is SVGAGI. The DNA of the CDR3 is TGTGCCAGCAGGCTAGCGGGGGGGGTGGGTGAGCAGTACTTC. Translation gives CASRLAGGVGEQYF.

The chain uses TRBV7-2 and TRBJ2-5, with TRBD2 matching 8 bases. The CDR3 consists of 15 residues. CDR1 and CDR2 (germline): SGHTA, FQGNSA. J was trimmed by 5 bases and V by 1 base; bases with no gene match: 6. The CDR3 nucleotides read TGTGCCAGCAGCTTAGTAGTAGCGGGATGGGAGACCCAGTACTTC. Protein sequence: CASSLVVAGWETQYF.

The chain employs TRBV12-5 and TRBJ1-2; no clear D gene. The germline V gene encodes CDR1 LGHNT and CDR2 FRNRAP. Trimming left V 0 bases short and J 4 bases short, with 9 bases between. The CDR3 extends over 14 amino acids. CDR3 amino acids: CASGLVPAIYGYTF. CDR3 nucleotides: TGTGCTAGTGGTTTGGTCCCCGCTATCTATGGCTACACCTTC. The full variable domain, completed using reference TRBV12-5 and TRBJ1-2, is DARVTQTPRHKVTEMGQEVTMRCQPILGHNTVFWYRQTMMQGLELLAYFRNRAPLDDSGMPKDRFSAEMPDATLATLKIQPSEPRDSAVYFCASGLVPAIYGYTFGSGTRLTVV.

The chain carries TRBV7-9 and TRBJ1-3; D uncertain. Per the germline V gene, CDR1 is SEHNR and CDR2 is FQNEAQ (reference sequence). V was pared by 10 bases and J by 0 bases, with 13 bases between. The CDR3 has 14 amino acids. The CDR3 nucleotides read TGTGCCATTATTCCCCCCCGCTCTGGAAACACCATATATTTT. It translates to CAIIPPRSGNTIYF.

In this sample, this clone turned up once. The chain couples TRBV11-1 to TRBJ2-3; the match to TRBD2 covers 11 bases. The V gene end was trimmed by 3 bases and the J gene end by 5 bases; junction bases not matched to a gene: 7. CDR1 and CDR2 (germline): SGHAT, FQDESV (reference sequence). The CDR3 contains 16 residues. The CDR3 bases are TGTGCCAGCAGCTTCAGAGGTAGCGGGGGGGGAGATACGCAGTATTTT. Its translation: CASSFRGSGGGDTQYF.

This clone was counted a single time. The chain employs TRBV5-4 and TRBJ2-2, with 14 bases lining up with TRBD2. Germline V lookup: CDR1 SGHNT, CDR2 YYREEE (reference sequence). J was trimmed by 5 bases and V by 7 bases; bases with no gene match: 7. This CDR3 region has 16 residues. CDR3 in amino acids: CASYGLAGGNTGELFF. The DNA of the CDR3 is TGTGCCAGCTATGGACTAGCGGGAGGAAATACCGGGGAGCTGTTTTTT.

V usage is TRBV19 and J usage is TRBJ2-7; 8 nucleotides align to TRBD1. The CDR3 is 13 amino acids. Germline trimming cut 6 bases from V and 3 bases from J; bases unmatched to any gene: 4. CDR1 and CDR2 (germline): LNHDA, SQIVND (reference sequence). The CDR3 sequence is CASSLQGGYEQYF. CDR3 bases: TGTGCCAGTAGCCTACAGGGGGGCTACGAGCAGTACTTC.

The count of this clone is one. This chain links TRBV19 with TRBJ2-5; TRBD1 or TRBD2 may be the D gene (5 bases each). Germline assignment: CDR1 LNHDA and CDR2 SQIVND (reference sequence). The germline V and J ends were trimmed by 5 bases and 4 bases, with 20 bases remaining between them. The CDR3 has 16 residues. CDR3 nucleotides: TGTGCCAGTAGTCCACGAGGGGTGGCCGAAGGAGAGACCCAGTACTTC. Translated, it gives CASSPRGVAEGETQYF.